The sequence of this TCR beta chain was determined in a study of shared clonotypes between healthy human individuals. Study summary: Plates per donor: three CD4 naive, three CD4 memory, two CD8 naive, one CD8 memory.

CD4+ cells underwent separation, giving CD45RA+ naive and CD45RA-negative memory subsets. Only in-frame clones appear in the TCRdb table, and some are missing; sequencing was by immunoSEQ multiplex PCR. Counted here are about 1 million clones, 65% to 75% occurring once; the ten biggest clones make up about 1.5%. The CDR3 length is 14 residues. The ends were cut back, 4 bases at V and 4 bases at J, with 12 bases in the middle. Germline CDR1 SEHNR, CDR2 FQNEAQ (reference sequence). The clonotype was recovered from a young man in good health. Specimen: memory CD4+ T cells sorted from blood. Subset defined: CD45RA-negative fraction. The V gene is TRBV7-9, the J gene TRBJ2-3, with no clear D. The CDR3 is CASSSRSGADTQYF. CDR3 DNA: TGTGCCAGCAGCTCGCGGTCAGGCGCAGATACGCAGTATTTT.